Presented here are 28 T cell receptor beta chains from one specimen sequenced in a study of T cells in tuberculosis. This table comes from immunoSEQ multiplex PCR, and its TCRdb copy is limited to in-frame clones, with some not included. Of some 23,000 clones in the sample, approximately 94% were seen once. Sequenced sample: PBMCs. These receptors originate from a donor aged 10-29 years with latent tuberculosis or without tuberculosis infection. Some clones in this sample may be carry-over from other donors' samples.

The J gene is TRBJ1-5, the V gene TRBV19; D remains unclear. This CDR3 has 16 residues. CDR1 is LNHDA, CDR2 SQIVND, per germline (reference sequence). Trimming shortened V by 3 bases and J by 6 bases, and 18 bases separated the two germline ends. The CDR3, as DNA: TGTGCCAGTAGTATCTTCGAGAGAGCGCTGGTTCAGCCCCAGCATTTT. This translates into CASSIFERALVQPQHF.

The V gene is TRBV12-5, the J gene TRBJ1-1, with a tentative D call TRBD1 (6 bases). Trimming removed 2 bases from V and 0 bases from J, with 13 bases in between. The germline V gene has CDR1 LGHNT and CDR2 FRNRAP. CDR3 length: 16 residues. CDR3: CASGLLPQGLNTEAFF. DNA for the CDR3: TGTGCTAGTGGTTTGCTACCTCAGGGGTTGAACACTGAAGCTTTCTTT.

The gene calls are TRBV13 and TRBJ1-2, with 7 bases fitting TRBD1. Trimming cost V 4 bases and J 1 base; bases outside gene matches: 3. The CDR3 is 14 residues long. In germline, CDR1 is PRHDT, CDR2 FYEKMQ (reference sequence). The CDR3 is CASSYRTGNYGYTF. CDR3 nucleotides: TGTGCCAGCAGCTATAGGACAGGTAACTATGGCTACACCTTC.

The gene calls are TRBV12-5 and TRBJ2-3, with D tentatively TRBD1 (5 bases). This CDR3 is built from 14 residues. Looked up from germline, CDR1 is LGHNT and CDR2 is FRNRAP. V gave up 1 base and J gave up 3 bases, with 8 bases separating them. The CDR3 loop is CASGLGRVTDTQYF. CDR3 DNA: TGTGCTAGTGGTTTGGGCAGGGTGACAGATACGCAGTATTTT. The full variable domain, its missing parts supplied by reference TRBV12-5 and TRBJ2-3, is DARVTQTPRHKVTEMGQEVTMRCQPILGHNTVFWYRQTMMQGLELLAYFRNRAPLDDSGMPKDRFSAEMPDATLATLKIQPSEPRDSAVYFCASGLGRVTDTQYFGPGTRLTVL.

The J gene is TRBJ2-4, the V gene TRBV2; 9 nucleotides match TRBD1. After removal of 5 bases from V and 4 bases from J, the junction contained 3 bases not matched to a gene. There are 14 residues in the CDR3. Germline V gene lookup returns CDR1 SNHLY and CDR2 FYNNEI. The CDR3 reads CASSWGQGKNIQYF. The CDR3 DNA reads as TGTGCCAGCAGTTGGGGACAGGGAAAAAACATTCAGTACTTC.

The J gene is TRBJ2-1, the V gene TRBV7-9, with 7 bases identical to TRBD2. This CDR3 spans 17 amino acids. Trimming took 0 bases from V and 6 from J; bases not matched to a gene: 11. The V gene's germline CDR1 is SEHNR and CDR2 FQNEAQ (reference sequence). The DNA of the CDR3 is TGTGCCAGCAGCTTAGCGGGACCCCTAGCGGAGTCCAATGAGCAGTTCTTC. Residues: CASSLAGPLAESNEQFF.

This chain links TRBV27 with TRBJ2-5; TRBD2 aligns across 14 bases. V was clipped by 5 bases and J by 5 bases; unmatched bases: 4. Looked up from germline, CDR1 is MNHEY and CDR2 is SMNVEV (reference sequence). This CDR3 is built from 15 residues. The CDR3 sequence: CASSPGTSGSETQYF. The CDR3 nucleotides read TGTGCCAGCAGTCCCGGGACTAGCGGGAGTGAGACCCAGTACTTC.

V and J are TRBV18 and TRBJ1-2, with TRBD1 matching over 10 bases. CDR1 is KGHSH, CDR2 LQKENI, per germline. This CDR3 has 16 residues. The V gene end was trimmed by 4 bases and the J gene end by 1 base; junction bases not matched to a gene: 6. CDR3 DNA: TGTGCCAGCTCACTAACGACAGGGGGCGTTAACTATGGCTACACCTTC. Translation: CASSLTTGGVNYGYTF.

The DNA for the CDR3 is TGTGCCAGCAGCCAAGCGCTCCAGGGGGCATCGGAGCAGTTCTTC. Translating it yields CASSQALQGASEQFF. The V gene is TRBV14, the J gene TRBJ2-1, with TRBD1 matching 8 bases. This CDR3 region has 15 residues. CDR1 is SGHDN, CDR2 FVKESK, per germline. V lost 1 base to trimming and J lost 10 bases; unmatched junction nucleotides: 9.

CDR3: CASGGGHTDTQYF. CDR3 bases: TGTGCCAGCGGGGGGGGACACACAGATACGCAGTATTTT. The chain has TRBV5-4 and TRBJ2-3, with a tentative D call TRBD2 (7 bases). CDR1 and CDR2 (germline): SGHNT, YYREEE (reference sequence). Trimming left V 7 bases short and J 2 bases short, with 11 bases between. This CDR3 is built from 13 residues.

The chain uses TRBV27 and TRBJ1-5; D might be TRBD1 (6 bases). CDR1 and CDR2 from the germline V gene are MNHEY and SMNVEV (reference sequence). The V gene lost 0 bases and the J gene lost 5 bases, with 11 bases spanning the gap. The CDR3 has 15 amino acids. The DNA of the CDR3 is TGTGCCAGCAGTTTATCCGCCAGGGGTCATCAGCCCCAGCATTTT. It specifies CASSLSARGHQPQHF.

The CDR3 is CASSLTSGGTQDNEQFF. The CDR3 DNA reads as TGCGCCAGCAGCCTGACTAGCGGGGGCACCCAGGACAATGAGCAGTTCTTC. The chain combines TRBV10-1 with TRBJ2-1, with TRBD2 matching over 12 bases. V was clipped by 6 bases and J by 5 bases; unmatched bases: 11. The CDR3 spans 17 residues. The germline V gene encodes CDR1 WNHNN and CDR2 SYGVQD (reference sequence).

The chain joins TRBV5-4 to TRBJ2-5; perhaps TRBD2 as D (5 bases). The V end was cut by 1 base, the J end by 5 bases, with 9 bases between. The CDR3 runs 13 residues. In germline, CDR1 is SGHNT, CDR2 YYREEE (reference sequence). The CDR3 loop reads CASSLRGRETQYF. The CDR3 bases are TGTGCCAGCAGCTTGCGCGGGCGGGAGACCCAGTACTTC. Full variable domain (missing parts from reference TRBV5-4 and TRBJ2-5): ETGVTQSPTHLIKTRGQQVTLRCSSQSGHNTVSWYQQALGQGPQFIFQYYREEENGRGNFPPRFSGLQFPNYSSELNVNALELDDSALYLCASSLRGRETQYFGPGTRLLVL.

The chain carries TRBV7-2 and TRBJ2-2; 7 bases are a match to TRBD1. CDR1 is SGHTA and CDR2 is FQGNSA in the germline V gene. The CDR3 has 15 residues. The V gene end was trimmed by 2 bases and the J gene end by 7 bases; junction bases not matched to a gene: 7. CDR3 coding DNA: TGTGCCAGCAGCTTAACAGGACAGGCCTACGGGGAGCTGTTTTTT. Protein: CASSLTGQAYGELFF.

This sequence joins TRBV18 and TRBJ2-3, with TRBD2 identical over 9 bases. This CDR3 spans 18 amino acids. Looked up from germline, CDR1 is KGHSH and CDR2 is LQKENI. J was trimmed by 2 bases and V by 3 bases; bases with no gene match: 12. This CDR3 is CASSPGSGGLTHTDTQYF. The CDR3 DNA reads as TGTGCCAGCTCACCGGGTAGCGGGGGTCTGACTCACACAGATACGCAGTATTTT.

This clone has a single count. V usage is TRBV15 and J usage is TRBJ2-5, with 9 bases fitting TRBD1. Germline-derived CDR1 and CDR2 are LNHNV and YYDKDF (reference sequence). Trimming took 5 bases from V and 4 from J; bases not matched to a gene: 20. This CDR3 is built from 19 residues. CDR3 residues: CATSDPQPTGGGHVETQYF. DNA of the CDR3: TGTGCCACCAGCGACCCACAACCCACAGGGGGCGGGCATGTAGAGACCCAGTACTTC.

For the CDR3, the DNA is TGTGCCAGCAGCGGAAGCGTAGGTGAAAAACTGTTTTTT. It yields the protein CASSGSVGEKLFF. The chain uses TRBV6-4 and TRBJ1-4; unclear D gene. The CDR3 has 13 amino acids. Germline CDR1 is MRHNA and CDR2 is SNTAGT. V was trimmed by 6 bases and J by 7 bases, leaving 12 bases between them.

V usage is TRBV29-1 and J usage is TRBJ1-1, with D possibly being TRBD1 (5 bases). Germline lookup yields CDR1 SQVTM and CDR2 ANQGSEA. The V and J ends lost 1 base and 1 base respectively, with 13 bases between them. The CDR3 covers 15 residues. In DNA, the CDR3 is TGCAGCGTTGAAGGGCTGGGAGGGGCGAACACTGAAGCTTTCTTT. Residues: CSVEGLGGANTEAFF. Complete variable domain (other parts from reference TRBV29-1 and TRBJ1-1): SAVISQKPSRDICQRGTSLTIQCQVDSQVTMMFWYRQQPGQSLTLIATANQGSEATYESGFVIDKFPISRPNLTFSTLTVSNMSPEDSSIYLCSVEGLGGANTEAFFGQGTRLTVV.

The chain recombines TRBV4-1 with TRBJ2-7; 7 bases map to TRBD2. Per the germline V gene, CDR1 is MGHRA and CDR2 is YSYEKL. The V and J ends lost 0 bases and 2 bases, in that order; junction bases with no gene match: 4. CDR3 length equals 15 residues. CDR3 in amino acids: CASSQDRGLAYEQYF. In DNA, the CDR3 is TGCGCCAGCAGCCAAGACCGAGGACTAGCCTACGAGCAGTACTTC.

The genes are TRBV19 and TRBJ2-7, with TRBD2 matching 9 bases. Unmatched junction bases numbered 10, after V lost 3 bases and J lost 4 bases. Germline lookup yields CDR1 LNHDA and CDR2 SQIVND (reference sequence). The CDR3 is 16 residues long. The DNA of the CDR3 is TGTGCCAGTAGTATCGGGCCGGCGGGAGGGCCTTACGAGCAGTACTTC. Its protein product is CASSIGPAGGPYEQYF. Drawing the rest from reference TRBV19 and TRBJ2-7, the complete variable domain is DGGITQSPKYLFRKEGQNVTLSCEQNLNHDAMYWYRQDPGQGLRLIYYSQIVNDFQKGDIAEGYSVSREKKESFPLTVTSAQKNPTAFYLCASSIGPAGGPYEQYFGPGTRLTVT.

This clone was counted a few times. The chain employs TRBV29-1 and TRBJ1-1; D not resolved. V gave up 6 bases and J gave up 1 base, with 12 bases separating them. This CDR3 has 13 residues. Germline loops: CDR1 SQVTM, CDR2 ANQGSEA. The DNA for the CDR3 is TGCAGCGTCCTAACCGCGAGGAACACTGAAGCTTTCTTT. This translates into CSVLTARNTEAFF. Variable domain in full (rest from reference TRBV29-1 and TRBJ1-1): SAVISQKPSRDICQRGTSLTIQCQVDSQVTMMFWYRQQPGQSLTLIATANQGSEATYESGFVIDKFPISRPNLTFSTLTVSNMSPEDSSIYLCSVLTARNTEAFFGQGTRLTVV.

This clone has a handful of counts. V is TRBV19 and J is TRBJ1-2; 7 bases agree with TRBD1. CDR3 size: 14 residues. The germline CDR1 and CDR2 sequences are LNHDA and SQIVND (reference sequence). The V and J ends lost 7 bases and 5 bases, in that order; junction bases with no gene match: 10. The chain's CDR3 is CASNDREGLYGYTF. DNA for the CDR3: TGTGCCAGTAACGACAGGGAAGGCTTGTATGGCTACACCTTC.

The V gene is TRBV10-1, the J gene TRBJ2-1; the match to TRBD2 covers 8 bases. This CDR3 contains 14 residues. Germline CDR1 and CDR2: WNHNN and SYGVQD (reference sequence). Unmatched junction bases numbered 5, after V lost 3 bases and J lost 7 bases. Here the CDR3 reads CASSDRTGGNEQFF. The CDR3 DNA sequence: TGCGCCAGCAGTGACAGAACGGGGGGGAATGAGCAGTTCTTC.

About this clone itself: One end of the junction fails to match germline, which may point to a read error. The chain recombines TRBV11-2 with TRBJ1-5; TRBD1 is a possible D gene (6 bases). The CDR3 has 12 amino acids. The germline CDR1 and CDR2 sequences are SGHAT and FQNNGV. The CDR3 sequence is CASSLAGEPQHF. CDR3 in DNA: TGTGCCAGCAGCTTAGCAGGGGAGCCGCAGCATTTT.

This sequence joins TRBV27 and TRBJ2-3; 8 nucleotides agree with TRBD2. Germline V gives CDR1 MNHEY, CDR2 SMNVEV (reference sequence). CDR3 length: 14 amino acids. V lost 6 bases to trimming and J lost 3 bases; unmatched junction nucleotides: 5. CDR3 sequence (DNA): TGTGCCAGCAGCGGGAGGGCCAATACAGATACGCAGTATTTT. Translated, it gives CASSGRANTDTQYF.

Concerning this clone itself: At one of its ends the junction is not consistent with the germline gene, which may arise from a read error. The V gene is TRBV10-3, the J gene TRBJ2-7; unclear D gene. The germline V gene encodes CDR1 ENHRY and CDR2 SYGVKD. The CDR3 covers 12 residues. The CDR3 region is CAISESSSPKQF. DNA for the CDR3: TGTGCCATCAGTGAGTCGAGTTCGCCAAAACAGTTC.

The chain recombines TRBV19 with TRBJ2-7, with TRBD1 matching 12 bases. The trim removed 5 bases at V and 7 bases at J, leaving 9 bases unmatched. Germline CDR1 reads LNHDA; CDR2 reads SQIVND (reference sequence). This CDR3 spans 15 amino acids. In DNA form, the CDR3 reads TGTGCCAGTAGTCTGTCGGGACAGGGGGCATGGGAGCAGTACTTC. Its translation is CASSLSGQGAWEQYF.

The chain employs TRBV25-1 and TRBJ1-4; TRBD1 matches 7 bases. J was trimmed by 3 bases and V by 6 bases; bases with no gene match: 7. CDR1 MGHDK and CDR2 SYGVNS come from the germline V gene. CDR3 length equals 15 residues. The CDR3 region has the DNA TGTGCCAGCAGGGAGACAGGGCGAGCTAATGAAAAACTGTTTTTT. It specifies CASRETGRANEKLFF.